Each of the 10 T cell receptor beta chains below was sequenced from the same sample in a study of shared clonotypes between healthy human individuals. Measured with immunoSEQ multiplex PCR; TCRdb has only the in-frame clones, and not every one. The sample lists roughly 1,500,000 clones, approximately 98% occurring once. The sample comprised naive CD4+ T cells sorted from blood. Subset indicated: CD45RA+ positively selected. The receptors were sampled from a man aged 25 to 40 in good health.

The chain couples TRBV2 to TRBJ2-3, with 12 bases lining up with TRBD2. Germline trimming cut 3 bases from V and 3 bases from J; bases unmatched to any gene: 1. Germline values: CDR1 SNHLY, CDR2 FYNNEI. The CDR3 is 15 residues long. The CDR3 reads CASSDGLAGTDTQYF. The CDR3 DNA is TGTGCCAGCAGTGACGGACTAGCGGGGACAGATACGCAGTATTTT.

This chain uses TRBV18 with TRBJ1-5; 9 nucleotides match TRBD1. Germline values: CDR1 KGHSH, CDR2 LQKENI. The length of the CDR3 is 16 residues. V shed 3 bases and J 1 base; nucleotides not matched to a gene: 4. The CDR3 spells CASSPGQGLSNQPQHF. DNA of the CDR3: TGTGCCAGCTCACCGGGACAGGGTTTAAGCAATCAGCCCCAGCATTTT.

The chain recombines TRBV4-3 with TRBJ2-7, with 7 bases aligning to TRBD2. V shed 0 bases and J 5 bases; nucleotides not matched to a gene: 10. CDR1 LGHNA and CDR2 YSLEER come from the germline V gene. CDR3 length: 16 amino acids. The CDR3 DNA reads TGCGCCAGCAGCCAAGACCCTAGGACTAGTTTTCACGAGCAGTACTTC. It encodes CASSQDPRTSFHEQYF.

The chain employs TRBV4-3 and TRBJ2-2; 8 bases map to TRBD2. The trim removed 2 bases at V and 5 bases at J, leaving 7 bases unmatched. Per the germline V gene, CDR1 is LGHNA and CDR2 is YSLEER. The CDR3 is 16 residues long. As DNA, the CDR3 is TGCGCCAGCAGCCAACTCCGGGCTAGCGGGACCGGGGAGCTGTTTTTT. As protein: CASSQLRASGTGELFF.

The gene calls are TRBV5-8 and TRBJ2-1; TRBD1 agrees at 7 bases. This CDR3 comprises 16 residues. V lost 4 bases, J lost 4 bases, and 11 bases stayed unmatched. In germline, CDR1 is SGHTS, CDR2 YDEGEE. This CDR3 is CASSRNRGTLYNEQFF. CDR3 DNA: TGTGCCAGCAGCCGTAACAGGGGAACGCTATACAATGAGCAGTTCTTC.

The V call is TRBV13, the J call TRBJ2-2; 14 bases match TRBD2. Germline CDR1 and CDR2: PRHDT and FYEKMQ (reference sequence). The CDR3 contains 17 residues. After removal of 1 base from V and 6 bases from J, the junction contained 4 bases not matched to a gene. The CDR3, as DNA: TGTGCCAGCAGCTTAGTGGGACTAGCGGGAGCGGCCGGGGAGCTGTTTTTT. This encodes CASSLVGLAGAAGELFF. Supplemented by reference TRBV13 and TRBJ2-2, the full variable domain reads AAGVIQSPRHLIKEKRETATLKCYPIPRHDTVYWYQQGPGQDPQFLISFYEKMQSDKGSIPDRFSAQQFSDYHSELNMSSLELGDSALYFCASSLVGLAGAAGELFFGEGSRLTVL.

Comments on this clone: Other DNA variants within this sample encode the same CDR3. The chain is built from TRBV19 and TRBJ2-7, with D unclear. V dropped 5 bases and J dropped 2 bases, with 7 bases sitting between them. The CDR3 covers 12 residues. CDR1 and CDR2 from the germline V gene are LNHDA and SQIVND (reference sequence). In DNA, the CDR3 is TGTGCCAGTAGTGCCGCTACCTACGAGCAGTACTTC. Translated: CASSAATYEQYF.

The chain couples TRBV2 to TRBJ2-1; D gene uncertain. CDR3 length equals 11 residues. CDR1 and CDR2 from the germline V gene are SNHLY and FYNNEI. V was cut by 6 bases and J by 5 bases, with 5 bases left in between. The CDR3 region has the DNA TGTGCCAGCAGGTATCACAATGAGCAGTTCTTC. Its translation: CASRYHNEQFF.

This clone appeared a single time. The V gene is TRBV28, the J gene TRBJ1-5; no reliable D call. The V end was cut by 4 bases, the J end by 3 bases, with 16 bases between. The CDR3 runs to 16 residues. Germline CDR1 is MDHEN and CDR2 is SYDVKM. CDR3 loop: CASSSVLGLVNQPQHF. The CDR3, as DNA: TGTGCCAGCAGTTCTGTCCTAGGGCTGGTCAATCAGCCCCAGCATTTT.

This clone was detected once. The CDR3 reads CASSWGLARNEQFF. CDR3 DNA: TGCGCCAGCAGCTGGGGACTAGCGCGCAATGAGCAGTTCTTC. V gene TRBV5-1 combines with J gene TRBJ2-1; TRBD2 agrees at 10 bases. This CDR3 region has 14 residues. The V gene end was trimmed by 3 bases and the J gene end by 6 bases; junction bases not matched to a gene: 3. Germline lookup yields CDR1 SGHRS and CDR2 YFSETQ.